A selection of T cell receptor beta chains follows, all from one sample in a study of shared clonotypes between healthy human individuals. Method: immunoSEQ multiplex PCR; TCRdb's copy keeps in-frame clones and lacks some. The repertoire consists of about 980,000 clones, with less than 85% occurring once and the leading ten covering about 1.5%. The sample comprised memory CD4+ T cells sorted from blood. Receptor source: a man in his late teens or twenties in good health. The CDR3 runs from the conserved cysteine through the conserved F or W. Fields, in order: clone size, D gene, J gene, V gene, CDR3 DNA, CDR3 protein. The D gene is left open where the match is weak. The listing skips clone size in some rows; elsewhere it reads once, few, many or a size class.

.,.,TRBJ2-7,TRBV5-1,TGCGCCAGCAGCTTGGTCGGGGAGGGACACGATGCGTCCGAGCAGTACTTC,CASSLVGEGHDASEQYF
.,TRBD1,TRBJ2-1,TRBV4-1,TGCGCCAGCAGTTTTGGGACAGACTATGAGCAGTTCTTC,CASSFGTDYEQFF
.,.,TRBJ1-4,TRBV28,TGTGCCAGCAGTTCCGGGCCCCATCGCGAAAAACTGTTTTTT,CASSSGPHREKLFF
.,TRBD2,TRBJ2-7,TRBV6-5,TGTGCCAGCAGAAGCGGGACCACCTACGAGCAGTACTTC,CASRSGTTYEQYF
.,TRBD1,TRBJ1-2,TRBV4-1,TGCGCCAGCAGCCAACCAGGGACAGGGACTAACTATGGCTACACCTTC,CASSQPGTGTNYGYTF
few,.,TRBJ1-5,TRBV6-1,TGTGCCAGCAGGGGGGACATTAATCAGCCCCAGCATTTT,CASRGDINQPQHF
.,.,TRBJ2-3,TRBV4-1,TGCGCCAGCAGCCAGGGCGCGGAGGGGACCTATACGCAGTATTTT,CASSQGAEGTYTQYF
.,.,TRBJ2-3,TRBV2,TGTGCCAGCAGTGCCTGGGCGGAGGGCACAGATACGCAGTATTTT,CASSAWAEGTDTQYF
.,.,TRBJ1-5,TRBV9,TGTGCCAGCAGCCCAAGGAGGCGTCAGGGAGGTCAGCCCCAGCATTTT,CASSPRRRQGGQPQHF
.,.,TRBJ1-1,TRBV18,TGTGCCAGCTCACCACCGGCGGGTGGGAACACTGAAGCTTTCTTT,CASSPPAGGNTEAFF
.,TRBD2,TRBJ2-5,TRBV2,TGTGCCAGCAGTGGTTCGAGCGGGGGGCTCTACCAAGAGACCCAGTACTTC,CASSGSSGGLYQETQYF
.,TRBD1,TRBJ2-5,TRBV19,TGTGCCAGTAGTATACAGGGGGAAGAGACCCAGTACTTC,CASSIQGEETQYF
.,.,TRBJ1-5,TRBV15,TGTGCCACCAGCAGCCGGGACGGAAAGAAAGGACAGCCCCAGCATTTT,CATSSRDGKKGQPQHF
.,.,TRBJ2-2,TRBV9,TGTGCCAGCAGCGCGACAGTCACCGGGGAGCTGTTTTTT,CASSATVTGELFF
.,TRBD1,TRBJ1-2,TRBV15,TGTGCCACCAGCAGAGATCCTAAGGGGGCGAATGGCTACACCTTC,CATSRDPKGANGYTF
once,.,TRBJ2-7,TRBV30,TGTGCCTGGAGAGGATCGGGGTTCGAGCAGTACTTC,CAWRGSGFEQYF
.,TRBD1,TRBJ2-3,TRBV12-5,TGTGCTAGTGCCAAGACAGGGACCAAGATCACAGATACGCAGTATTTT,CASAKTGTKITDTQYF
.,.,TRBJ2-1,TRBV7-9,TGTGCCAGCAGCCAAACTAGCATCGGTGAGCAGTTCTTC,CASSQTSIGEQFF
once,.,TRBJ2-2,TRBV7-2,TGTGCCAGCAGCTCTCCTCCTGGGACCGGGGAGCTGTTTTTT,CASSSPPGTGELFF
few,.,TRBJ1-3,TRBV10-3,TGTGCCATCAGTGGAGGGGTCGGCTCTGGAAACACCATATATTTT,CAISGGVGSGNTIYF
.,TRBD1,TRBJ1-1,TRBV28,TGTGCCAGCAGTCCGAGGACAGGGTTGTACACTGAAGCTTTCTTT,CASSPRTGLYTEAFF
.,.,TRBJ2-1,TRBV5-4,TGTGCCAGCAGCTTGGATGTAGCGGTGAGCTCCTACAATGAGCAGTTCTTC,CASSLDVAVSSYNEQFF
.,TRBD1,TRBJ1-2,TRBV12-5,TGTGCTAGCCTCTTCAAGCAGGGGGGTTATGGCTACACCTTC,CASLFKQGGYGYTF
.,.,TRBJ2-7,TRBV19,TGTGCCAGTCTCCCACGGACGGCCTACGAGCAGTACTTC,CASLPRTAYEQYF
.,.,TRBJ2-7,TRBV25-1,TGTGCCACCACGGACGGTCTCTACGAGCAGTACTTC,CATTDGLYEQYF
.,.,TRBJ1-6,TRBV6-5,TGTGCCAGCAGACCCCCCAGCAGCAGTAATTCACCCCTCCACTTT,CASRPPSSSNSPLHF
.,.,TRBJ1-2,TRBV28,TGTGCCAGCAGTTCGCCGGGGGAGGGAAGCTACACCTTC,CASSSPGEGSYTF
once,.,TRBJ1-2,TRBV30,TGTGCCTGGAGCGAGAGCAGGGGTGTTGACTATGGCTACACCTTC,CAWSESRGVDYGYTF